In this sample, the clone carrying this T cell receptor (beta chain) turned up many times. TCRdb passed the 5' RACE reads through MiXCR, listing each CDR3 protein once. This table has about 17,000 distinct CDR3 sequences, around 3.4% appearing once. This record comes from a study of neurological immune-mediated disorders. Deletions cut 3 bases from V and 1 base from J, with 16 bases between. This CDR3 spans 16 amino acids. CDR1 and CDR2 (germline): SGHVS, FQNEAQ. The chain employs TRBV7-8 and TRBJ2-7, with D maybe TRBD1 (6 bases). The receptor's source is a woman in her thirties or forties in good health. The sample taken for sequencing was CD8+ T cells from blood. CDR3 sequence: CASSFPRGLGSYEQYF. DNA for the CDR3: TGTGCCAGCAGCTTTCCCAGGGGTTTGGGTTCCTACGAGCAGTACTTC. Full variable domain (outside the CDR3, taken from reference TRBV7-8 and TRBJ2-7): GAGVSQSPRYKVAKRGQDVALRCDPISGHVSLFWYQQALGQGPEFLTYFQNEAQLDKSGLPSDRFFAERPEGSVSTLKIQRTQQEDSAVYLCASSFPRGLGSYEQYFGPGTRLTVT.